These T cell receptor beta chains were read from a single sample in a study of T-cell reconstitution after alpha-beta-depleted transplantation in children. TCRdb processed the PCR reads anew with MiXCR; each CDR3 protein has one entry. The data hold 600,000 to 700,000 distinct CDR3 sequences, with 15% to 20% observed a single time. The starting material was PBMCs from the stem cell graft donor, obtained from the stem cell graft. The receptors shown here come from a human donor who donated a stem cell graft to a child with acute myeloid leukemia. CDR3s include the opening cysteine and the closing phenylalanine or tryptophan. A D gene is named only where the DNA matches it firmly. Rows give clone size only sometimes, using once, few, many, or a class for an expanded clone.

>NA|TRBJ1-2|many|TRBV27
CASSFGGSNYGYTF
TGCGCCAGCAGCTTCGGAGGCAGCAACTATGGCTACACCTTC
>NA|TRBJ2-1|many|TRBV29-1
CSIRRVAFNEQFF
TGCAGCATACGTAGGGTAGCCTTCAATGAGCAGTTCTTC
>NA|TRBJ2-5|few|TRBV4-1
CASSQEGTAETQYF
TGCGCCAGCAGCCAAGAAGGTACCGCAGAGACCCAGTACTTC
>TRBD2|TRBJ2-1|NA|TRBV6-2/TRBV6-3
CASSVLAGVNNEQFF
TGTGCCAGCAGTGTACTAGCGGGGGTGAACAATGAGCAGTTCTTC
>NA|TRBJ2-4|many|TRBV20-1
CSASPVIAKNIQYF
TGCAGTGCTAGCCCAGTGATAGCCAAAAACATTCAGTACTTC
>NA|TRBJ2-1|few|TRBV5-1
CASSPGAGSYNEQFF
TGCGCCAGCAGCCCTGGCGCGGGCTCCTACAATGAGCAGTTCTTC
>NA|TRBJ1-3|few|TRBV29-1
CSAARQGLAGNTIYF
TGCAGCGCTGCACGCCAGGGGTTGGCCGGAAACACCATATATTTT
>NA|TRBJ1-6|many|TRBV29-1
CSVREGNNSPLHF
TGCAGCGTTCGGGAAGGGAATAATTCACCCCTCCACTTT
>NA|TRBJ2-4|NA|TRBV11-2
CASSSSSRGHGGDIQYF
TGTGCCAGCAGCTCTAGTTCCCGGGGACACGGAGGAGACATTCAGTACTTC
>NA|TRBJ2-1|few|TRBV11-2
CASSLDLGRRDNEQFF
TGTGCCAGCAGCTTAGATTTGGGACGGAGAGACAATGAGCAGTTCTTC
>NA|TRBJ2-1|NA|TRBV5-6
CASSPDGAARSYNEQFF
TGTGCCAGCAGCCCGGATGGGGCAGCCAGGTCCTACAATGAGCAGTTCTTC
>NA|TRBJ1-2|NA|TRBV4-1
CASNPMPRDKPYGYTF
TGCGCCAGCAACCCCATGCCAAGGGACAAGCCCTATGGCTACACCTTC
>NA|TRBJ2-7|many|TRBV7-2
CASSPRQSPLLYEQYF
TGTGCCAGCAGCCCGCGACAGAGCCCTTTGCTATACGAGCAGTACTTC
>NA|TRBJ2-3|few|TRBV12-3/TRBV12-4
CASRTYGRGTDTQYF
TGTGCCAGCAGGACCTATGGGCGGGGCACAGATACGCAGTATTTT
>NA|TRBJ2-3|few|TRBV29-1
CSVGLGGSDTQYF
TGCAGCGTTGGATTGGGGGGCTCAGATACGCAGTATTTT
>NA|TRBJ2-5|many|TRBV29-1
CSVEVVEETQYF
TGCAGCGTTGAAGTCGTGGAAGAGACCCAGTACTTC
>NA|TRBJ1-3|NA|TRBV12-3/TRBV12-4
CASSPDSPSGNTIYF
TGTGCCAGCAGTCCGGACAGCCCCTCTGGAAACACCATATATTTT
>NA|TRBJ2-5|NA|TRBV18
CASSPPTPGRETQYF
TGTGCCAGCTCACCACCCACCCCGGGGAGAGAGACCCAGTACTTC
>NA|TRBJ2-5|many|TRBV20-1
CSGASSSQETQYF
TGCAGTGGGGCGTCCTCCTCCCAAGAGACCCAGTACTTC
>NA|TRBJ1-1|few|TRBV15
CATSPDGGPGSEAFF
TGTGCCACCAGCCCAGATGGGGGACCCGGGAGTGAAGCTTTCTTT
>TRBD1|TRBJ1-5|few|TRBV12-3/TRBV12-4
CASTRTGSNQPQHF
TGTGCCAGCACCAGGACAGGGTCCAATCAGCCCCAGCATTTT
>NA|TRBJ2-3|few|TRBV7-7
CASSLGAKTDTQYF
TGTGCCAGCAGCTTAGGGGCTAAAACAGATACGCAGTATTTT
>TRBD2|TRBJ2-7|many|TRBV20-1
CSARDLRTSGGYEQYF
TGCAGTGCTAGAGATCTGAGGACTAGCGGGGGGTACGAGCAGTACTTC
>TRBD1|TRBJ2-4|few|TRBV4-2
CASSQGTGRNIQYF
TGTGCCAGCAGCCAAGGGACAGGGCGGAACATTCAGTACTTC
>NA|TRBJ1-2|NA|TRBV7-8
CASSLESGSGGYGYTF
TGTGCCAGCAGCTTAGAATCGGGCTCCGGGGGCTATGGCTACACCTTC
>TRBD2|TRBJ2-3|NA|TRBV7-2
CASSLAYLRLAGGTDTQYF
TGTGCCAGCAGCTTAGCCTACCTTAGACTAGCGGGGGGCACAGATACGCAGTATTTT
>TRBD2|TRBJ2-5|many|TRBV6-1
CASSLLAGEETQYF
TGTGCCAGCAGCCTACTAGCGGGGGAGGAGACCCAGTACTTC
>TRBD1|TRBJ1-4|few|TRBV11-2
CASSERRTGIRGTNEKLFF
TGTGCCAGCAGTGAACGCAGGACAGGGATTCGGGGAACTAATGAAAAACTGTTTTTT
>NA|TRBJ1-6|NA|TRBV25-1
CASSEPGRGNSPLHF
TGTGCCAGCAGTGAACCGGGGCGAGGGAATTCACCCCTCCACTTT
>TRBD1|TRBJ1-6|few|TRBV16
CASSRDRKNSPLHF
TGTGCCAGCAGCCGGGACAGGAAAAATTCACCCCTCCACTTT
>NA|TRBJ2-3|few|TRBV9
CASSVAGSRRDTQYF
TGTGCCAGCAGCGTAGCTGGCAGTCGGAGGGATACGCAGTATTTT
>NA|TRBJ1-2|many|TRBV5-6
CASSLGWLTNYGYTF
TGTGCCAGCAGCTTGGGATGGTTAACTAACTATGGCTACACCTTC
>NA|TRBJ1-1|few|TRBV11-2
CASSLFGIDVEINTEAFF
TGTGCCAGCAGCTTATTTGGCATAGATGTGGAGATAAACACTGAAGCTTTCTTT
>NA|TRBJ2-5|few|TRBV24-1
CATSRGTSPGETQYF
TGTGCCACCAGTAGGGGGACTTCCCCAGGGGAGACCCAGTACTTC
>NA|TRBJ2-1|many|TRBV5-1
CASSLEAIYNEQFF
TGCGCCAGCAGCTTGGAAGCGATTTACAATGAGCAGTTCTTC
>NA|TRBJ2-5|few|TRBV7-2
CASRTGTASYF
TGTGCCAGCAGGACCGGGACGGCCTCATACTTC
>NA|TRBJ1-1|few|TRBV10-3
CAITAQGQNTEAFF
TGTGCCATCACGGCCCAGGGACAGAACACTGAAGCTTTCTTT
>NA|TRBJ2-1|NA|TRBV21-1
CASSTPGSEGSYNEQFF
TGTGCCAGCAGCACCCCCGGGAGTGAAGGATCCTACAATGAGCAGTTCTTC
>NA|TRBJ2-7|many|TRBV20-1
CSSGSPGYEQYF
TGCAGTTCCGGGTCCCCCGGGTACGAGCAGTACTTC
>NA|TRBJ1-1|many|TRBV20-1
CSARDKVNNPIEAFF
TGCAGTGCTAGAGATAAGGTTAACAACCCTATTGAAGCTTTCTTT
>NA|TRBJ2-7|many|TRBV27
CASSLFGVSSYEQYF
TGTGCCAGCAGTTTATTCGGGGTCAGCTCCTACGAGCAGTACTTC
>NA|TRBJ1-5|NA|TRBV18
CASSPQQGMSNQPQHF
TGTGCCAGCTCACCACAGCAAGGAATGAGCAATCAGCCCCAGCATTTT
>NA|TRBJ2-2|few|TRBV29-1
CSVPRGLGQAAGTGELFF
TGCAGCGTCCCTCGGGGATTAGGGCAGGCCGCGGGCACCGGGGAGCTGTTTTTT
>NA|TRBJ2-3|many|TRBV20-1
CSARDDRRGTDTQYF
TGCAGTGCTAGAGACGACCGGAGGGGCACAGATACGCAGTATTTT
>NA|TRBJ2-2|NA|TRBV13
CASSPQLNTGELFF
TGTGCCAGCAGCCCACAACTTAACACCGGGGAGCTGTTTTTT
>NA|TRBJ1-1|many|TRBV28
CASTAITPYTEAFF
TGTGCCAGCACCGCTATTACCCCTTACACTGAAGCTTTCTTT
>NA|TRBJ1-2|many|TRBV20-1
CSARDWGGSYGYTF
TGCAGTGCTAGAGATTGGGGGGGATCGTATGGCTACACCTTC
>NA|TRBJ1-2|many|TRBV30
CAWKGDLYGYTF
TGTGCCTGGAAGGGGGACTTATATGGCTACACCTTC
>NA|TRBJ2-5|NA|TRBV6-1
CASRRQGTKETQYF
TGTGCCAGCAGAAGACAGGGGACTAAAGAGACCCAGTACTTC
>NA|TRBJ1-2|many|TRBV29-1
CSGGRANYGYTF
TGCAGCGGGGGTAGGGCTAACTATGGCTACACCTTC
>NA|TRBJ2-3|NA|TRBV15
CATSGNQGSFTDTQYF
TGTGCCACCAGCGGGAACCAAGGCTCATTCACAGATACGCAGTATTTT
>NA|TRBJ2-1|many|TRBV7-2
CASSLSGSSYNEQFF
TGTGCCAGCAGCTTATCCGGGAGCTCCTACAATGAGCAGTTCTTC
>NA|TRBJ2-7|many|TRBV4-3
CASSQEGATFPDEQYF
TGCGCCAGCAGCCAAGAAGGGGCCACCTTTCCTGACGAGCAGTACTTC
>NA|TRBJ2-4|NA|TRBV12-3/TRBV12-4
CASSPSRGKNIQYF
TGTGCCAGCAGTCCGAGTCGGGGAAAAAACATTCAGTACTTC
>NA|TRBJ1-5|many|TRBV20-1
CSAPLGTLNNQPQHF
TGCAGTGCCCCCCTGGGGACGCTTAACAATCAGCCCCAGCATTTT
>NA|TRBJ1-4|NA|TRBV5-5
CASSRPSGSEKLFF
TGTGCCAGCAGCCGCCCATCTGGGAGTGAAAAACTGTTTTTT
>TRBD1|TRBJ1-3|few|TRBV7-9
CASSWDRAGNTIYF
TGTGCCAGCAGCTGGGACAGGGCCGGAAACACCATATATTTT
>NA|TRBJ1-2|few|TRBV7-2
CASSLGGGSLNYGYTF
TGTGCCAGCAGCTTAGGAGGCGGATCCCTTAACTATGGCTACACCTTC
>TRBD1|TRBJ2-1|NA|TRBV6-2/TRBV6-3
CASSDRGGIYNEQFF
TGTGCCAGCAGTGACCGAGGGGGCATATACAATGAGCAGTTCTTC
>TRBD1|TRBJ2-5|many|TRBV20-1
CSARRGQSGETQYF
TGCAGTGCTAGGAGGGGACAGTCTGGGGAGACCCAGTACTTC